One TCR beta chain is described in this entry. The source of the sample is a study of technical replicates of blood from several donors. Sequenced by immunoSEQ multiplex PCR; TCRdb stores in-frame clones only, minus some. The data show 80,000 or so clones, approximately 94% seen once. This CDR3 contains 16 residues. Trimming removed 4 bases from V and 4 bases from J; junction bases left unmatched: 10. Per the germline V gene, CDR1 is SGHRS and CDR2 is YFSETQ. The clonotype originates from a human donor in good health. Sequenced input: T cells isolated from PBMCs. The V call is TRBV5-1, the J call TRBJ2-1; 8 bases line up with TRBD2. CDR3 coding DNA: TGCGCCAGCAGCACGGGAGGGGGGGCCTCTTACAATGAGCAGTTCTTC. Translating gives CASSTGGGASYNEQFF. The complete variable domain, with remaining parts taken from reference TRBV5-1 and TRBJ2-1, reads KAGVTQTPRYLIKTRGQQVTLSCSPISGHRSVSWYQQTPGQGLQFLFEYFSETQRNKGNFPGRFSGRQFSNSRSEMNVSTLELGDSALYLCASSTGGGASYNEQFFGPGTRLTVL.